This T cell receptor (beta chain) was sequenced during a study of CD8 T cells in ankylosing spondylitis. Study observations and caveats: Past research had described some motif variants in reactive arthritis synovial fluid and blood. Ankylosing spondylitis blood appeared to carry a characteristic TCR beta motif of roughly 8 highly homologous variants.

This clonotype was counted between two and nine times. As yet, its antigen is unknown. Given a much more abundant clone one base away, this may be a read error. By quantitative 5'-RACE with molecular barcodes, the TCR beta libraries were made. TCRdb re-called the 5' RACE reads with MiXCR, one entry per CDR3 protein. The data hold about 460,000 distinct CDR3 sequences, with about 5.4% observed a single time. Trimming removed 0 bases from V and 0 bases from J, with 7 bases in between. This CDR3 contains 15 residues. CDR1 and CDR2 from the germline V gene are SGHRS and YFSETQ. The receptor's source is a male donor with ankylosing spondylitis. Material for sequencing was blood, either unsorted or a sorted T cell fraction (not recorded which). This chain uses TRBV5-1 with TRBJ2-1, with D hard to call. CDR3 protein: CASSLGVSSYNEQFF. CDR3 coding DNA: TGCGCCAGCAGCTTGGGGGTGAGCTCCTACAATGAGCAGTTCTTC.